This paragraph covers one T cell receptor (beta chain) sequence. Its antigen is currently unknown. Given a much more abundant clone one base away, this may be a read error. This CDR3 comprises 15 residues. Germline V gene data show CDR1 as LGHNA and CDR2 as YNFKEQ. General study findings and limits: Larger-cohort validation covered only one TCR beta V-J rearrangement.

TCRdb processed the 5' RACE reads anew with MiXCR; each CDR3 protein has one entry. The table shows 35,000 to 45,000 distinct CDR3 sequences, with around 23% occurring only once. Tregs were sorted as CD4+CD25+CD127-/low cells. Specimen: Tregs sorted from a lymph node. J is TRBJ2-7 and V is TRBV4-2; TRBD1 or TRBD2 may be the D gene (5 bases each). The source of this sequence is a female donor with breast cancer. This chain's CDR3 is CAGSQKRDGSYEQYF. CDR3 nucleotide sequence: TGTGCCGGCAGCCAAAAACGGGACGGGTCCTACGAGCAGTACTTC.